The rows below give T cell receptor beta chains drawn from one sample of a study of T cell responses to AZD1222 COVID-19 vaccine. Assay: immunoSEQ multiplex PCR; the TCRdb copy retains only in-frame clones and omits some. Among under 150,000 clones listed, approximately 85% were seen once. The sequencing used peripheral blood, collected on day 0 of AZD1222 vaccination. These receptors originate from an adult in good health. CDR3s include the opening cysteine and the closing phenylalanine or tryptophan. The D gene is left open where the match is weak. Rows may omit the clone size; those that give it use once, few, many or a size class.

clone size,D gene,V gene,J gene,CDR3 DNA,CDR3 protein
-,-,TRBV3-1/TRBV3-2,TRBJ1-1,TGTGCCAGCAGCCTATTGGGGAGGGCGAACACTGAAGCTTTCTTT,CASSLLGRANTEAFF
-,TRBD1,TRBV14,TRBJ1-2,TGTGCCAGCACTCCGGGACAGGGGAATCATGGCTACACCTTC,CASTPGQGNHGYTF
once,TRBD1,TRBV5-1,TRBJ2-1,TGCGCCAGCAGGTCTCGCGGGGGACAGGGCTACAATGAGCAGTTCTTC,CASRSRGGQGYNEQFF
-,TRBD1,TRBV6-6,TRBJ1-4,TGTGCCAGCAGCTCGGGACAGGGGCGAGAAAAACTGTTTTTT,CASSSGQGREKLFF
-,-,TRBV9,TRBJ2-3,TGTGCCAGCAGCGCCCCCGGACTGGATTCTGGTACGCAGTATTTT,CASSAPGLDSGTQYF
-,-,TRBV19,TRBJ1-1,TGTGCCAGTAGTATAGGGGGCATGAACACTGAAGCTTTCTTT,CASSIGGMNTEAFF
once,-,TRBV11-2,TRBJ1-1,TGTGCCAGCAGCTTAGAAGTCGGTGAAGCTTTCTTT,CASSLEVGEAFF
-,-,TRBV11-3,TRBJ2-7,TGTGCCAGCAGCGTGACGAGCCTCTCCCCCGAGCAGTACTTC,CASSVTSLSPEQYF
-,-,TRBV15,TRBJ2-5,TGTGCCACCAGCAGAGATAAAGGTTGGAACAGGCAACAAGAGACCCAGTACTTC,CATSRDKGWNRQQETQYF
-,TRBD2,TRBV6-5,TRBJ2-3,TGTGCCAGCAGTTTTTTAGCGGGCCGAAGCACAGATACGCAGTATTTT,CASSFLAGRSTDTQYF
-,-,TRBV9,TRBJ1-1,TGTGCCAGCAGCGTTGAAGGCTTTGGCTTCGGCACTGAAGCTTTCTTT,CASSVEGFGFGTEAFF
-,-,TRBV7-9,TRBJ2-2,TGTGCCAGCAGCTCTGGGGGCCGCACCGGGGAGCTGTTTTTT,CASSSGGRTGELFF
-,-,TRBV5-4,TRBJ1-5,TGTGCCAGCAGCCTCGGAGGGCGTTCGGGCAATCAGCCCCAGCATTTT,CASSLGGRSGNQPQHF
-,-,TRBV3-1/TRBV3-2,TRBJ2-7,TGTGCCAGCAGCCAAGGGTTGACGTCCTACGAGCAGTACTTC,CASSQGLTSYEQYF
-,-,TRBV12-5,TRBJ1-5,TGTGCTAGTGGTTTGGACAGTTCTAATCAGCCCCAGCATTTT,CASGLDSSNQPQHF
-,TRBD1,TRBV6-5,TRBJ1-1,TGTGCCAGCAGCTCCCCCAGGGGGGACACTGAAGCTTTCTTT,CASSSPRGDTEAFF
-,-,TRBV27,TRBJ1-2,TGTGCCAGCAGCTCAGTCGGCTATGGCTACACCTTC,CASSSVGYGYTF
-,-,TRBV10-2,TRBJ1-3,TGCGCCAGCAGCCGACAATCCCACTCTGGAAACACCATATATTTT,CASSRQSHSGNTIYF
-,TRBD1,TRBV28,TRBJ1-4,TGTGCCGTTGAGGGCAGGGGGGATGAAAAACTGTTTTTT,CAVEGRGDEKLFF
-,-,TRBV18,TRBJ2-3,TGTGCCAGCTCACCCTGGCAGGGCACAGATACGCAGTATTTT,CASSPWQGTDTQYF
-,-,TRBV5-1,TRBJ1-3,TGCGCCAGCAGCTTGGGCGGGGTTCACTCTGGAAACACCATATATTTT,CASSLGGVHSGNTIYF
-,TRBD1,TRBV19,TRBJ1-2,TGTGCCAGTAGTATTAGCGGGACAGGCAGTGGCTACACCTTC,CASSISGTGSGYTF
-,TRBD1,TRBV27,TRBJ1-6,TGTGCCAGCAGAGCAACAGGGGGCAAATCACCCCTCCACTTT,CASRATGGKSPLHF
-,TRBD1,TRBV15,TRBJ2-5,TGTGCCACCAGCAGAGATCAGGGGGCAGGGAGGTGGGAGACCCAGTACTTC,CATSRDQGAGRWETQYF
-,TRBD1,TRBV5-1,TRBJ1-2,TGCGCCAGCAGCTGGGGACAGGGGGTCTATGGCTACACCTTC,CASSWGQGVYGYTF
-,TRBD1,TRBV4-1,TRBJ2-7,TGCGCCAGCAGCCAATCCCGGAGATCGGGGACAGGGGCCTCGTTCTCCTACGAGCAGTACTTC,CASSQSRRSGTGASFSYEQYF
once,-,TRBV30,TRBJ1-1,TGTGCCTGGAGCGTAGAGGTTGAAGCTTTCTTT,CAWSVEVEAFF
-,TRBD1,TRBV2,TRBJ1-4,TGTGCCAGCAGGGCCGGACAGGCGGACGGTCGCTTGTTTTTT,CASRAGQADGRLFF
-,-,TRBV7-6,TRBJ2-7,TGTGCCAGCAGCTTAGCTGTCAGCTCCTACGAGCAGTACTTC,CASSLAVSSYEQYF
-,-,TRBV7-8,TRBJ2-1,TGTGCCAGCAGCTCCGGGACGGACTCAACATACTCCTACAATGAGCAGTTCTTC,CASSSGTDSTYSYNEQFF
few,TRBD1,TRBV27,TRBJ1-4,TGTGCCAGCAGGCCCCGCGACAGGGCAACTAATGAAAAACTGTTTTTT,CASRPRDRATNEKLFF
-,TRBD1,TRBV28,TRBJ2-7,TGTGCCAGCAGTTTATCTGGGACAGGGGCCTACGAGCAGTACTTC,CASSLSGTGAYEQYF
few,TRBD1,TRBV10-3,TRBJ1-1,TGTGCCATCAGTGAACAGGGGACGAACACTGAAGCTTTCTTT,CAISEQGTNTEAFF
-,-,TRBV9,TRBJ2-3,TGTGCCAGCAGCCCCCGACAGGAAGATACGCAGTATTTT,CASSPRQEDTQYF
-,-,TRBV6-5,TRBJ2-2,TGTGCCAGCAGTTACTCGACAGTGAACACCGGGGAGCTGTTTTTT,CASSYSTVNTGELFF